Listed here are 24 T cell receptor beta chains from one sample, sequenced in a study of post-analysis software for immune sequencing data (dated by TCRdb to about 2015). What the work shows at the level of the full study, not this receptor alone: Significantly higher frequencies in patients than in controls were found for five TRBV segments, including TRBV5-6, TRBV5-1 and TRBV20-1.

Library method: PCR. Sequencing used an Illumina HiSeq 2500. Unique molecular identifiers were incorporated into TCR beta cDNA libraries to reduce PCR and sequencing biases. TCRdb redid the processing of the public reads, applying fastp at Q25 and MiXCR, and retained in-frame beta chains. Under each unique CDR3 protein, matching rows form one entry showing the most common genes and DNA. In this sample the table shows approximately 440,000 distinct CDR3 sequences, roughly 45% of which occur a single time. The leading ten clones occupy 12% of the sample. No antigen is known for these receptors. The sample was blood. Receptors originate from a girl under 18 with multiple sclerosis.

Concerning this clonotype: At one end, the junction sequence differs from germline, possibly due to a read error. The chain uses TRBV25-1 and TRBJ2-5; 8 nucleotides align to TRBD2. CDR1 and CDR2 from the germline V gene are MGHDK and SYGVNS. The CDR3 has 15 residues. The CDR3 region is CTSSAVAGSQETQYF. The CDR3 nucleotides read TGTACCAGCAGTGCCGTAGCGGGAAGTCAAGAGACTCAGTACTTC.

The chain couples TRBV12-3 or TRBV12-4 to TRBJ2-1; TRBD2 aligns across 8 bases. The CDR3 runs to 16 residues. V was pared by 6 bases and J by 8 bases, with 15 bases of the junction left unmatched. Written as DNA, the CDR3 is TGTGCCAGCAGGCCTCCAGGGAGCGGGAGAATCCATGAGCAGTTCTTC. Translation: CASRPPGSGRIHEQFF.

The table lists this clonotype with a few counts. This chain joins TRBV6-5 and TRBJ1-2; the D gene is possibly TRBD1 (5 bases). CDR1 MNHEY and CDR2 SVGAGI come from the germline V gene. V shed 3 bases and J shed 4 bases, with 9 bases lying between them. The CDR3 loop spans 13 amino acids. The CDR3 reads CASSYGTTYGYTF. The CDR3 nucleotides are TGTGCCAGCAGTTATGGGACTACCTATGGCTACACCTTC.

V usage is TRBV12-3 or TRBV12-4 and J usage is TRBJ2-5; 7 nucleotides align to TRBD1. The length of the CDR3 is 15 residues. The V segment lost 4 bases and the J segment 0 bases; nucleotides outside the gene matches: 5. CDR3 sequence reads: CASSSRTGYQETQYF. In nucleotides, the CDR3 is TGTGCCAGCAGTTCGAGGACAGGCTACCAAGAGACCCAGTACTTC.

The chain carries TRBV27 and TRBJ2-1, with D possibly being TRBD1 (5 bases). This CDR3 is built from 16 residues. Per germline, CDR1 MNHEY and CDR2 SMNVEV (reference sequence). V was clipped by 5 bases and J by 7 bases, with 21 bases between them. This chain's CDR3 is CASSPDQLGARNEQFF. For the CDR3, the DNA is TGTGCCAGCAGTCCAGACCAGCTAGGGGCTAGAAATGAGCAGTTCTTC.

In this sample, this clonotype turned up a few times. This chain links TRBV24-1 with TRBJ1-5, with 8 bases identical to TRBD1. Germline lookup yields CDR1 KGHDR and CDR2 SFDVKD. After removal of 4 bases from V and 6 bases from J, the junction contained 7 bases not matched to a gene. This CDR3 has 15 residues. The CDR3 protein is CATSDQDREGQPQHF. The CDR3 bases are TGTGCCACCAGTGACCAGGACAGGGAGGGTCAGCCCCAGCATTTT.

The chain couples TRBV18 to TRBJ2-5; D gene uncertain. V dropped 0 bases and J dropped 3 bases, with 8 bases sitting between them. Germline V gene sequence: CDR1 KGHSH, CDR2 LQKENI. This CDR3 is built from 14 residues. The CDR3 sequence is CASSPPARKETQYF. In DNA, the CDR3 is TGTGCCAGCTCACCACCGGCTCGGAAAGAGACCCAGTACTTC.

This clonotype came up a few times. The CDR3 DNA reads as TGTGCCAGCAGCTCCGGAGACGATAGCAATCAGCCCCAGCATTTT. The encoded protein is CASSSGDDSNQPQHF. The rearrangement links TRBV13 to TRBJ1-5, with D unclear. This CDR3 contains 15 residues. The V gene lost 4 bases and the J gene lost 0 bases, with 10 bases spanning the gap. Germline CDR1 PRHDT, CDR2 FYEKMQ (reference sequence).

The chain couples TRBV10-3 to TRBJ2-3; a possible D gene is TRBD1 (5 bases). CDR3 size: 16 residues. The V gene's germline CDR1 is ENHRY and CDR2 SYGVKD. Trimming removed 3 bases from V and 1 base from J, with 14 bases in between. The CDR3 DNA reads TGTGCCATCAGTGAAGGTCGACAGTACCGCACAGATACGCAGTATTTT. As protein: CAISEGRQYRTDTQYF.

As to this clonotype: One end of the junction does not line up with germline, which may come from a read error. This chain uses TRBV7-2 with TRBJ2-7; D uncertain. CDR1 is SGHTA and CDR2 is FQGNSA in the germline V gene. This CDR3 is 14 amino acids long. The CDR3 nucleotides read TGTGCCAGCAGCTTAGGAAAAGGCGCCTACGAGCGGTACTTC. Protein: CASSLGKGAYERYF.

This chain connects TRBV6-5 to TRBJ1-5, with D unclear. Per the germline V gene, CDR1 is MNHEY and CDR2 is SVGAGI. V was pared by 5 bases and J by 3 bases, with 5 bases between. The CDR3 loop spans 12 amino acids. This CDR3 is CASSAANQPQHF. The CDR3 DNA reads as TGTGCCAGCAGTGCCGCCAATCAGCCCCAGCATTTT.

The CDR3 sequence: CASSEGDNYGYTF. DNA of the CDR3: TGTGCCAGCAGCGAGGGGGACAACTATGGCTACACCTTC. The chain couples TRBV7-3 to TRBJ1-2; D may be TRBD1 (6 bases). From germline, CDR1 is SGHTA and CDR2 FQGTGA. Trimming took off 5 bases at V and 2 bases at J, with 9 bases between the two ends. The CDR3 consists of 13 residues.

The rearrangement joins TRBV20-1 to TRBJ1-1; D unclear. The V end was cut by 2 bases, the J end by 1 base, with 5 bases between. The CDR3 runs to 12 residues. CDR1 and CDR2 from the germline V gene are DFQATT and SNEGSKA (reference sequence). CDR3 sequence: CSARRQNTEAFF. DNA of the CDR3: TGCAGTGCTAGAAGACAGAACACTGAAGCTTTCTTT.

This chain links TRBV11-2 with TRBJ1-2; 8 bases agree with TRBD1. The CDR3 has 14 residues. The germline CDR1 and CDR2 sequences are SGHAT and FQNNGV. After removal of 1 base from V and 8 bases from J, the junction contained 6 bases not matched to a gene. CDR3 sequence (DNA): TGTGCCAGCAGCTTAGTAGCGGACAGGGTAGGCTACACCTTC. Residues: CASSLVADRVGYTF.

This clonotype was found a few times. The chain has TRBV29-1 and TRBJ2-1, with D perhaps TRBD1 (6 bases). Germline V gene data show CDR1 as SQVTM and CDR2 as ANQGSEA. The CDR3 runs to 13 residues. V was cut by 3 bases and J by 8 bases, with 14 bases left in between. The CDR3 nucleotides read TGCAGCGTTGACAGGGGAAACGCGGATGAGCAGTTCTTC. Translated: CSVDRGNADEQFF.

The CDR3 nucleotides read TGTGCCACTGTGGACAGTGGCTACACCTTC. Its translation is CATVDSGYTF. J is TRBJ1-2 and V is TRBV10-3; possibly TRBD1 for D (6 bases). The CDR3 is 10 amino acids. Germline assignment: CDR1 ENHRY and CDR2 SYGVKD. Trimming removed 10 bases from V and 7 bases from J, with 10 bases in between.

The table lists this clonotype with a few counts. This chain links TRBV10-3 with TRBJ1-5; D unclear. Trimming left V 0 bases short and J 0 bases short, with 12 bases between. This CDR3 is built from 17 residues. The germline V gene encodes CDR1 ENHRY and CDR2 SYGVKD. CDR3 sequence (DNA): TGTGCCATCAGTGAGTCGGGCAGACCCTATAGCAATCAGCCCCAGCATTTT. Residues: CAISESGRPYSNQPQHF.

This clonotype was counted a few times. The chain links TRBV4-1 to TRBJ1-2; possible D gene TRBD1, 6 bases. Germline assignment: CDR1 MGHRA and CDR2 YSYEKL. This CDR3 comprises 14 residues. V lost 6 bases, J lost 2 bases, and 13 bases lay in between. In DNA, the CDR3 is TGCGCCAGCAGAGTAACCGGGACAAACTATGGCTACACCTTC. It codes for CASRVTGTNYGYTF.

The chain combines TRBV7-9 with TRBJ2-1, with 10 bases lining up with TRBD2. Germline assignment: CDR1 SEHNR and CDR2 FQNEAQ (reference sequence). Trimming at V came to 1 base and at J to 8 bases, leaving 5 bases not matched to a gene. CDR3 length: 15 residues. The CDR3 sequence: CASSLGTSGWDEQFF. Written as DNA, the CDR3 is TGTGCCAGCAGCTTAGGGACTAGCGGCTGGGATGAGCAGTTCTTC.

The gene calls are TRBV5-1 and TRBJ1-5, with D tentatively TRBD1 (5 bases). V gave up 2 bases and J gave up 5 bases, with 11 bases separating them. Germline assignment: CDR1 SGHRS and CDR2 YFSETQ. The CDR3 loop spans 14 amino acids. The CDR3: CASSLDSADQPQHF. The CDR3 DNA reads TGCGCCAGCAGCTTAGACAGCGCCGATCAGCCCCAGCATTTT.

This clonotype was recorded a few times. The chain recombines TRBV4-3 with TRBJ2-3; a weak D match, TRBD2 (6 bases). The CDR3 length is 18 residues. CDR1 and CDR2 from the germline V gene are LGHNA and YSLEER. The ends were cut back, 0 bases at V and 6 bases at J, with 22 bases in the middle. The CDR3 sequence: CASSQDPLASRVSDTQYF. The DNA of the CDR3 is TGCGCCAGCAGCCAAGATCCCCTAGCGTCGAGGGTATCGGATACGCAGTATTTT.

This clonotype was counted between two and nine times. The J gene is TRBJ2-7, the V gene TRBV29-1; 7 bases are a match to TRBD2. This CDR3 spans 16 amino acids. J was trimmed by 9 bases and V by 1 base; bases with no gene match: 18. In germline, CDR1 is SQVTM, CDR2 ANQGSEA. The DNA of the CDR3 is TGCAGCGTTGAAGGTTTGGGAGCGGGATCCCTACGAAGGCAGTACTTC. Translated, it gives CSVEGLGAGSLRRQYF.

The V gene is TRBV24-1, the J gene TRBJ2-1, with 15 bases lining up with TRBD2. After removal of 3 bases from V and 2 bases from J, the junction contained 7 bases not matched to a gene. In germline, CDR1 is KGHDR, CDR2 SFDVKD. The CDR3 is 19 residues long. CDR3 sequence reads: CATSDRTGTSGRTYNEQFF. CDR3 nucleotide sequence: TGTGCCACCAGTGATCGTACCGGGACTAGCGGGAGGACCTACAATGAGCAGTTCTTC.

The V and J genes are TRBV27 and TRBJ1-2; 8 positions match TRBD1. CDR1 MNHEY and CDR2 SMNVEV come from the germline V gene (reference sequence). The CDR3 is 16 amino acids. The ends lost 5 bases at V and 7 bases at J; junction bases unmatched: 15. CDR3 sequence (DNA): TGTGCCAGCAGTCCACGGGCCAGGGGGCTCGCCGGTGGCTACACCTTC. This codes for CASSPRARGLAGGYTF.